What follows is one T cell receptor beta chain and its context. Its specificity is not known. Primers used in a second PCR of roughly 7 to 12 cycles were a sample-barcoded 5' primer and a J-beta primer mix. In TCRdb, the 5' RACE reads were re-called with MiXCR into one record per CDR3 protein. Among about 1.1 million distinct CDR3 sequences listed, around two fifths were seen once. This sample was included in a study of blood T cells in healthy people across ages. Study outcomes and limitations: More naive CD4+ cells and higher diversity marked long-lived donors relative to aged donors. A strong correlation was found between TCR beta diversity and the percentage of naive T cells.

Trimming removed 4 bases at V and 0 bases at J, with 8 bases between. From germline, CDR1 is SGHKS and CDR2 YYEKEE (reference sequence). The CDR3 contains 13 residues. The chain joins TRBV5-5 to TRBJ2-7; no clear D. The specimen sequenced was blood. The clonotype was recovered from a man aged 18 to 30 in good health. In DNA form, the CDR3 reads TGTGCCAGCAGCCCGTGGGTCTCCTACGAGCAGTACTTC. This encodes CASSPWVSYEQYF.